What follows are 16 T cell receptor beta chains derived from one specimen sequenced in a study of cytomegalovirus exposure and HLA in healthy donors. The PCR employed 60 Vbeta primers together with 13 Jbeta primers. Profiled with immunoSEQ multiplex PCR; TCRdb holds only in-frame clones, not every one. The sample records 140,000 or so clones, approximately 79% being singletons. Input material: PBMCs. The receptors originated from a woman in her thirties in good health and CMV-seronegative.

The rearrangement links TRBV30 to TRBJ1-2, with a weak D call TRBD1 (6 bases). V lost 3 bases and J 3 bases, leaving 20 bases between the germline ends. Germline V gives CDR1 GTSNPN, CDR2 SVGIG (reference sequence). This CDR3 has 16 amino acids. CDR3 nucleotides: TGTGCCTGGAGGACAGAGGCGAAGACAGGAGACTATGGCTACACCTTC. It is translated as CAWRTEAKTGDYGYTF. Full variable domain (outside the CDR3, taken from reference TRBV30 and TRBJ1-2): SQTIHQWPATLVQPVGSPLSLECTVEGTSNPNLYWYRQAAGRGLQLLFYSVGIGQISSEVPQNLSASRPQDRQFILSSKKLLLSDSGFYLCAWRTEAKTGDYGYTFGSGTRLTVV.

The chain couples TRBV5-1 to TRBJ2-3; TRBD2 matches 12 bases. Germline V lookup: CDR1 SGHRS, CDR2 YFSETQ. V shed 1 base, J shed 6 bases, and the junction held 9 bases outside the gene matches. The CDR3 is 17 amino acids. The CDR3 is CASSLFPSGGAGDTQYF. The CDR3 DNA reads TGCGCCAGCAGCTTGTTCCCTAGCGGGGGGGCCGGGGATACGCAGTATTTT.

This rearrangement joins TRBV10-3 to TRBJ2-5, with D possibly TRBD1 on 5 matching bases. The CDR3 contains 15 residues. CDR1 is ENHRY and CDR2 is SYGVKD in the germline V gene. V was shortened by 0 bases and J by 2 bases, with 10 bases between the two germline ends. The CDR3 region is CAISESPDKQETQYF. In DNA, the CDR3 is TGTGCCATCAGTGAGTCCCCGGACAAGCAAGAGACCCAGTACTTC.

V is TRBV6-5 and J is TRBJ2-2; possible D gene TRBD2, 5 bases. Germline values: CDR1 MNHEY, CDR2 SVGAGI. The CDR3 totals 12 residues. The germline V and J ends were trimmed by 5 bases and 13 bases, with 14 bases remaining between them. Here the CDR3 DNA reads TGTGCCAGCAGTGAATTGGTAGCGAGGCTGTTTTTT. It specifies CASSELVARLFF.

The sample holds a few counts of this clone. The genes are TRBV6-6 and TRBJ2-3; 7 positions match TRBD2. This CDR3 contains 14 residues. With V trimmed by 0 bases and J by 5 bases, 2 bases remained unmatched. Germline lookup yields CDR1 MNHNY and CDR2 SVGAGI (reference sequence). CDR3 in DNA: TGTGCCAGCAGTTACTCTCCGGGGGGAGATACGCAGTATTTT. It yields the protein CASSYSPGGDTQYF.

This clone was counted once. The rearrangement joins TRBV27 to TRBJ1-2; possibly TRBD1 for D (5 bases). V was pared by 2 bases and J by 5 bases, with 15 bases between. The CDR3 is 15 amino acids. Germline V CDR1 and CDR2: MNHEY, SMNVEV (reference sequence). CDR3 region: CASSLGARGEYGYTF. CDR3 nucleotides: TGTGCCAGCAGTTTAGGGGCCCGGGGGGAATATGGCTACACCTTC.

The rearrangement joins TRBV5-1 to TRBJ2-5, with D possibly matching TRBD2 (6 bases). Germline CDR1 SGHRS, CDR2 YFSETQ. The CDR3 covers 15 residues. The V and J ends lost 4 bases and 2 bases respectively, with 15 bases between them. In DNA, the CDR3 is TGCGCCAGCAGCCGGGACCCGCGGGGACAAGAGACCCAGTACTTC. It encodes CASSRDPRGQETQYF.

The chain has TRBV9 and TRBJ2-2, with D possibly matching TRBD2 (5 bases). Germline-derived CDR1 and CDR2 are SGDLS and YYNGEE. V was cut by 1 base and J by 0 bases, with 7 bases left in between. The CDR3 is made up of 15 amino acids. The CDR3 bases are TGTGCCAGCAGCGTACAAGCGGCGAACACCGGGGAGCTGTTTTTT. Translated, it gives CASSVQAANTGELFF.

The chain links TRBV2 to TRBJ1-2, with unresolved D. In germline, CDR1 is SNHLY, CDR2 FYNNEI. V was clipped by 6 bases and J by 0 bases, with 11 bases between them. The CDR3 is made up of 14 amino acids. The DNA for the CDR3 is TGTGCCAGCAGGGTCGCACAGACTAACTATGGCTACACCTTC. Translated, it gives CASRVAQTNYGYTF.

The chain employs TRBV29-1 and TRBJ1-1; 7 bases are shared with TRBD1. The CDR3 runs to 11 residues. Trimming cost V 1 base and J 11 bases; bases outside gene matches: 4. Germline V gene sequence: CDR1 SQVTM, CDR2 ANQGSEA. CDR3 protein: CSVEGQGTAFF. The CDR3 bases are TGCAGCGTTGAAGGACAGGGAACGGCTTTCTTT. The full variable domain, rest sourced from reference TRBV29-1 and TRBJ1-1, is SAVISQKPSRDICQRGTSLTIQCQVDSQVTMMFWYRQQPGQSLTLIATANQGSEATYESGFVIDKFPISRPNLTFSTLTVSNMSPEDSSIYLCSVEGQGTAFFGQGTRLTVV.

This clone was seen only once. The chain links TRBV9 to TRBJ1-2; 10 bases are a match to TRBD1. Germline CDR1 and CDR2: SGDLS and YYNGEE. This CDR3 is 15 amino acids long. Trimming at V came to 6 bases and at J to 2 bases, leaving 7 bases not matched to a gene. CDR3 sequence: CASTRQGAGNYGYTF. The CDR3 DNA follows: TGTGCCAGCACCCGACAGGGGGCGGGAAACTATGGCTACACCTTC.

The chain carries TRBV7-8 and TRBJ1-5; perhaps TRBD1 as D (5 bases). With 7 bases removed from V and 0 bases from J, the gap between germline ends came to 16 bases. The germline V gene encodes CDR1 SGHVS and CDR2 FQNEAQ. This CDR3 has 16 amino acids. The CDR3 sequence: CASTRAGVLSNQPQHF. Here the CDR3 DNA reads TGTGCCAGCACCCGGGCGGGGGTTCTTAGCAATCAGCCCCAGCATTTT.

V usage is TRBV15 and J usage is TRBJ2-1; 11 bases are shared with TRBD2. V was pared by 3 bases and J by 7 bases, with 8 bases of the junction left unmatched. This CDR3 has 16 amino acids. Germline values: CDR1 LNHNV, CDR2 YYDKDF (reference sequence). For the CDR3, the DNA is TGTGCCACCAGCAGGGAACTAGCGGGAGTTGGTAATGAGCAGTTCTTC. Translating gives CATSRELAGVGNEQFF. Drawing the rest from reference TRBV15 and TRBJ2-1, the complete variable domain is DAMVIQNPRYQVTQFGKPVTLSCSQTLNHNVMYWYQQKSSQAPKLLFHYYDKDFNNEADTPDNFQSRRPNTSFCFLDIRSPGLGDTAMYLCATSRELAGVGNEQFFGPGTRLTVL.

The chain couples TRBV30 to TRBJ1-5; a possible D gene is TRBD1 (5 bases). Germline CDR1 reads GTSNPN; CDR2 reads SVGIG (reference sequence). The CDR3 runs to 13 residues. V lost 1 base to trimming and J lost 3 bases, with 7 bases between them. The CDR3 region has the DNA TGTGCCTGGAGTGGGGACTTCAATCAGCCCCAGCATTTT. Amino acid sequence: CAWSGDFNQPQHF.

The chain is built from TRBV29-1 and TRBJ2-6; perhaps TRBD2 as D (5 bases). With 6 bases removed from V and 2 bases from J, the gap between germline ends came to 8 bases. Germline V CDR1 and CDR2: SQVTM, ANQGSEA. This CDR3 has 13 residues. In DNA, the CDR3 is TGCAGCGTGGGGAGAGCTGGGGCCAACGTCCTGACTTTC. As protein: CSVGRAGANVLTF.

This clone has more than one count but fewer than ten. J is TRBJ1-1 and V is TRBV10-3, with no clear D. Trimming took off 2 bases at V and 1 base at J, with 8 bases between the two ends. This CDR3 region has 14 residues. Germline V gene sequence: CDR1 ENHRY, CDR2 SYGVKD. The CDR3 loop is CAISEVLANTEAFF. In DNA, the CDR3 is TGTGCCATCAGTGAGGTATTGGCGAACACTGAAGCTTTCTTT.